This TCR beta chain was found in a study of brain T cells in children with intractable seizures. Assay used: immunoSEQ multiplex PCR; TCRdb lists only in-frame clones, some missing. Of around 340,000 clones in the sample, 85% to 95% are singletons; the top ten hold 5.7%. Sample time point: blood from clinic visit 5 months post-surgery; TSC patient then seizure free. Before surgery, patients took at least one anti-epileptic drug. Germline V gene sequence: CDR1 SGHDT, CDR2 YYEEEE. Trimming stripped 2 bases from V and 6 bases from J, with 20 bases between. The CDR3 is 16 residues long. The genes are TRBV5-6 and TRBJ1-2; D not certain. This receptor was taken from a boy under two years old with tuberous sclerosis and intractable seizures. The specimen comprised peripheral blood, sampled less than 6 months after surgery. The CDR3 DNA follows: TGTGCCAGCAGCTTCACTGAATATTCACAAACGGATGGCTACACCTTC. Translation: CASSFTEYSQTDGYTF.